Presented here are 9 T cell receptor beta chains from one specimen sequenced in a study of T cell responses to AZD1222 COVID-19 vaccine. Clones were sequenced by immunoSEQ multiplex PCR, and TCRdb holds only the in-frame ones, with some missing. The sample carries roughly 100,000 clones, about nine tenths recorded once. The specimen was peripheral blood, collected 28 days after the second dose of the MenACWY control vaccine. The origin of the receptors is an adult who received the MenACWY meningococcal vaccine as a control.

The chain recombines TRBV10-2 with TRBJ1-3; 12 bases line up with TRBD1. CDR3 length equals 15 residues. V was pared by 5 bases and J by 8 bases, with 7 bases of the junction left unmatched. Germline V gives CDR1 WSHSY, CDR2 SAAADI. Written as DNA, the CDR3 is TGCGCCAGCAGTTGGGGGACAGGGGGCGCGGACACCATATATTTT. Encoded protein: CASSWGTGGADTIYF.

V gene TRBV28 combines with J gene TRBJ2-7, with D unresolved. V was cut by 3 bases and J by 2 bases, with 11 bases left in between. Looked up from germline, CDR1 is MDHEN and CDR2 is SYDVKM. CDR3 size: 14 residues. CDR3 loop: CASSFGAPAYEQYF. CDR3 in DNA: TGTGCCAGCAGTTTTGGAGCACCGGCCTACGAGCAGTACTTC.

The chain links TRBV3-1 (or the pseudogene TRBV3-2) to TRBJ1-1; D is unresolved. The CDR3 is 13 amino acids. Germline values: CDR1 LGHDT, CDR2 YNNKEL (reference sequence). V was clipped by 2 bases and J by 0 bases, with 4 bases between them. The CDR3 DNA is TGTGCCAGCAGCCAACAGATGAACACTGAAGCTTTCTTT. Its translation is CASSQQMNTEAFF.

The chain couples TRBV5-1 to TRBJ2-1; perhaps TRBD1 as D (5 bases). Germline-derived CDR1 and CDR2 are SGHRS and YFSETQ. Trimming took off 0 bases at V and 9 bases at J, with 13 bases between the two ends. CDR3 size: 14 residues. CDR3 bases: TGCGCCAGCAGCTTGGGGGCAGGGAACGGTGAGCAGTTCTTC. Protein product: CASSLGAGNGEQFF. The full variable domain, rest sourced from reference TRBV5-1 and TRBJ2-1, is KAGVTQTPRYLIKTRGQQVTLSCSPISGHRSVSWYQQTPGQGLQFLFEYFSETQRNKGNFPGRFSGRQFSNSRSEMNVSTLELGDSALYLCASSLGAGNGEQFFGPGTRLTVL.

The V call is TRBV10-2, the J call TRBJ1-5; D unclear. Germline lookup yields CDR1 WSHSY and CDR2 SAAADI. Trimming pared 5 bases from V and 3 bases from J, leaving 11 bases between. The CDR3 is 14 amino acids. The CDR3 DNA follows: TGCGCCAGCAGTTTGTCCGGGAACAATCAGCCCCAGCATTTT. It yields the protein CASSLSGNNQPQHF.

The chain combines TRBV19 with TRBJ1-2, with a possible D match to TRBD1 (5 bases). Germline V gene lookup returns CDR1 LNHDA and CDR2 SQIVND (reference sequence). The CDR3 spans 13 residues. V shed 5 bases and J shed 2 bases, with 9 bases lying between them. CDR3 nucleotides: TGTGCCAGTAGTGCGACAGAGAACTATGGCTACACCTTC. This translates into CASSATENYGYTF.

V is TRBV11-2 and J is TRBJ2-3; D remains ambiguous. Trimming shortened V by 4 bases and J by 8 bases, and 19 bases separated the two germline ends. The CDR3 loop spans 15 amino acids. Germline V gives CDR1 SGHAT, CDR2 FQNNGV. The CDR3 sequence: CASSSDLGRYGTQYF. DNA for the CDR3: TGTGCCAGCAGCTCTGACCTCGGGCGGTATGGTACGCAGTATTTT.

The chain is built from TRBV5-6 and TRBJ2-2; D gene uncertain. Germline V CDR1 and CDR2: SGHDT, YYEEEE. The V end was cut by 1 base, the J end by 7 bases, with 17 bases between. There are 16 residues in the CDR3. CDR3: CASSLQQRWFVGELFF. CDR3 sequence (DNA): TGTGCCAGCAGCTTGCAACAGCGTTGGTTCGTCGGGGAGCTGTTTTTT.

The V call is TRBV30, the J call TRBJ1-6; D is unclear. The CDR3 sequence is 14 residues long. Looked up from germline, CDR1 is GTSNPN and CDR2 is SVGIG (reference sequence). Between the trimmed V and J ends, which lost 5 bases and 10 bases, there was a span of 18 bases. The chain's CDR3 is CAWGPNHFGSPLHF. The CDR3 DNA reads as TGTGCCTGGGGTCCCAACCACTTCGGATCACCCCTCCACTTT.